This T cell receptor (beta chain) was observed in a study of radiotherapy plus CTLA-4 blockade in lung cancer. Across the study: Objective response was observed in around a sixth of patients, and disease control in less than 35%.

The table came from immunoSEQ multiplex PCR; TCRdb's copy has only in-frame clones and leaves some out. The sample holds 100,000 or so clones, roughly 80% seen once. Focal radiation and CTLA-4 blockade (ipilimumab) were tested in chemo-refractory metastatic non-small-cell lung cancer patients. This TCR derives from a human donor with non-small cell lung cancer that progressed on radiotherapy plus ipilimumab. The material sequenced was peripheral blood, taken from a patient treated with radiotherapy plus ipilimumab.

CDR3 sequence (DNA): TGTGCCAGCTCTGAGGCGGGAGGGACCACCGGGGAGCTGTTTTTT. As protein: CASSEAGGTTGELFF. This chain connects TRBV9 to TRBJ2-2, with TRBD2 matching 9 bases. Germline loops: CDR1 SGDLS, CDR2 YYNGEE. CDR3 size: 15 residues. The J segment lost 4 bases and the V segment lost 7 bases, leaving 8 bases of the junction unmatched.